The 29 T cell receptor beta chains below were found in one sample sequenced in a study of blood T cell repertoires in COVID-19. Method: immunoSEQ multiplex PCR; TCRdb's copy keeps in-frame clones and lacks some. The profile covers 200,000 to 250,000 clones, with around 90% appearing a single time and less than 14% taken by the ten largest. Source material: PBMCs or T cells enriched from blood (not recorded which). The receptor set was obtained from a man aged 30 to 45 who had recovered from COVID-19.

The chain links TRBV5-1 to TRBJ2-1; a possible D gene is TRBD1 (5 bases). V was trimmed by 4 bases and J by 4 bases, leaving 15 bases between them. The CDR3 contains 15 residues. Germline V lookup: CDR1 SGHRS, CDR2 YFSETQ. DNA for the CDR3: TGCGCCAGCAGCCCGGACACATCCTATTACAATGAGCAGTTCTTC. It encodes CASSPDTSYYNEQFF.

The chain couples TRBV11-2 to TRBJ1-1, with D perhaps TRBD1 (5 bases). Looked up from germline, CDR1 is SGHAT and CDR2 is FQNNGV. The CDR3 is made up of 18 amino acids. Trimming shortened V by 2 bases and J by 5 bases, and 24 bases separated the two germline ends. DNA of the CDR3: TGTGCCAGCAGCTTACACCTCCTTGGGGGGAGCCGCCAGACTGAAGCTTTCTTT. Protein product: CASSLHLLGGSRQTEAFF.

The V call is TRBV5-5, the J call TRBJ1-1, with TRBD1 matching over 8 bases. From germline, CDR1 is SGHKS and CDR2 YYEKEE (reference sequence). The CDR3 sequence is 17 residues long. V dropped 4 bases and J dropped 1; count of bases not matched to a gene: 12. The CDR3 loop reads CASSKNPEQGGNTEAFF. CDR3 in DNA: TGTGCCAGCAGCAAAAACCCCGAACAGGGGGGGAACACTGAAGCTTTCTTT.

The chain employs TRBV7-9 and TRBJ1-4, with D tentatively TRBD1 (5 bases). This CDR3 is 16 amino acids long. V was trimmed by 0 bases and J by 6 bases, leaving 14 bases between them. From germline, CDR1 is SEHNR and CDR2 FQNEAQ (reference sequence). In DNA, the CDR3 is TGTGCCAGCAGCTTAGCGGTCAGGGTTGGGGATGAAAAACTGTTTTTT. Encoded protein: CASSLAVRVGDEKLFF.

Here the CDR3 reads CASSQDRVEQYF. CDR3 nucleotide sequence: TGTGCCAGCTCACAGGACAGGGTGGAGCAGTACTTC. The chain carries TRBV18 and TRBJ2-7, with 8 bases fitting TRBD1. CDR1 is KGHSH, CDR2 LQKENI, per germline. The CDR3 is 12 amino acids. The V segment lost 4 bases and the J segment 7 bases; nucleotides outside the gene matches: 3. Full variable domain (remainder filled in from reference TRBV18 and TRBJ2-7): NAGVMQNPRHLVRRRGQEARLRCSPMKGHSHVYWYRQLPEEGLKFMVYLQKENIIDESGMPKERFSAEFPKEGPSILRIQQVVRGDSAAYFCASSQDRVEQYFGPGTRLTVT.

J is TRBJ2-1 and V is TRBV27, with D tentatively TRBD1 (6 bases). V dropped 5 bases and J dropped 0 bases, with 20 bases sitting between them. Germline V gene sequence: CDR1 MNHEY, CDR2 SMNVEV (reference sequence). The length of the CDR3 is 18 residues. CDR3 nucleotide sequence: TGTGCCAGCAGTCCAATGGGGACACTAGGTAGCTCCTACAATGAGCAGTTCTTC. As protein: CASSPMGTLGSSYNEQFF.

The chain couples TRBV11-2 to TRBJ2-1; TRBD1 aligns across 10 bases. J was trimmed by 6 bases and V by 5 bases; bases with no gene match: 4. Germline-derived CDR1 and CDR2 are SGHAT and FQNNGV. The CDR3 spans 14 residues. The CDR3 DNA reads as TGTGCCAGCAGCCCCAGACAGGGGGCCAATGAGCAGTTCTTC. Amino acids: CASSPRQGANEQFF.

The V call is TRBV5-1, the J call TRBJ2-1; TRBD1 agrees at 9 bases. CDR1 and CDR2 from the germline V gene are SGHRS and YFSETQ. V lost 3 bases, J lost 7 bases, and 5 bases stayed unmatched. The CDR3 has 14 residues. The CDR3 spells CASSWTGANNEQFF. In nucleotides, the CDR3 is TGCGCCAGCAGCTGGACAGGGGCGAATAATGAGCAGTTCTTC.

This rearrangement joins TRBV12-3 or TRBV12-4 to TRBJ1-2; D is unclear. The CDR3 runs 13 residues. V was clipped by 6 bases and J by 4 bases, with 12 bases between them. CDR3 protein: CASSFAGSYGYTF. The CDR3, as DNA: TGTGCCAGCAGCTTCGCGGGAAGCTATGGCTACACCTTC.

V usage is TRBV19 and J usage is TRBJ2-5; 8 bases match TRBD2. Germline V gene data show CDR1 as LNHDA and CDR2 as SQIVND (reference sequence). This CDR3 has 16 amino acids. The junction had 9 bases not matched to a gene; V was cut back by 5 bases and J by 1 base. CDR3 DNA sequence: TGTGCCAGTAGTTATCCGGGAGGGCCCTCCCAAGAGACCCAGTACTTC. Protein product: CASSYPGGPSQETQYF.

The gene calls are TRBV2 and TRBJ2-2; D perhaps matches TRBD1 (5 bases). Germline CDR1 and CDR2: SNHLY and FYNNEI. CDR3 length: 13 amino acids. V shed 8 bases and J shed 2 bases, with 9 bases lying between them. CDR3 in amino acids: CASARENTGELFF. The CDR3 DNA reads TGTGCCAGCGCCAGGGAAAACACCGGGGAGCTGTTTTTT.

The chain employs TRBV7-9 and TRBJ2-1; weak D call: TRBD1 (6 bases). The CDR3 has 15 amino acids. Trimming took 3 bases from V and 5 from J, leaving 14 bases between them. In germline, CDR1 is SEHNR, CDR2 FQNEAQ (reference sequence). CDR3 amino acids: CASSLGAWGDNEQFF. Written as DNA, the CDR3 is TGTGCCAGCAGCTTGGGGGCTTGGGGAGACAATGAGCAGTTCTTC.

The chain is built from TRBV6-2 or TRBV6-3 and TRBJ2-5, with TRBD2 identical over 9 bases. Germline loops: CDR1 MNHEY, CDR2 SVGEGT. The CDR3 totals 15 residues. The J segment lost 5 bases and the V segment lost 6 bases, leaving 10 bases of the junction unmatched. The CDR3 here is CASSPGTSRWETQYF. The DNA for the CDR3 is TGTGCCAGCAGCCCCGGGACTAGCAGGTGGGAGACCCAGTACTTC.

V is TRBV10-1 and J is TRBJ2-1; 8 positions match TRBD2. Trimming took 1 base from V and 5 from J; bases not matched to a gene: 7. The CDR3 totals 16 residues. Germline-derived CDR1 and CDR2 are WNHNN and SYGVQD (reference sequence). In nucleotides, the CDR3 is TGCGCCAGCAGTGAGTACCTCCCGGGGGGGGACAATGAGCAGTTCTTC. It codes for CASSEYLPGGDNEQFF.

The chain employs TRBV4-2 and TRBJ1-1, with D tentatively TRBD1 (6 bases). Germline V gene data show CDR1 as LGHNA and CDR2 as YNFKEQ. V dropped 3 bases and J dropped 1 base, with 6 bases sitting between them. There are 13 residues in the CDR3. The DNA of the CDR3 is TGTGCCAGCAGCCAGACAGGGAACACTGAAGCTTTCTTT. This codes for CASSQTGNTEAFF.

The V and J genes are TRBV27 and TRBJ2-6; 8 bases are a match to TRBD1. Losses at the gene ends were 4 bases for V and 0 bases for J; bases not matched to a gene: 11. CDR3 length equals 19 residues. Looked up from germline, CDR1 is MNHEY and CDR2 is SMNVEV (reference sequence). In DNA, the CDR3 is TGTGCCAGCAGTTCTAGGACAGGGAGGCGCAGCTCTGGGGCCAACGTCCTGACTTTC. This codes for CASSSRTGRRSSGANVLTF.

The CDR3 nucleotides are TGTGCCAGCAGTTCCGAAGCGGGATTTCAGAACACCGGGGAGCTGTTTTTT. Translating it yields CASSSEAGFQNTGELFF. The chain couples TRBV28 to TRBJ2-2; 7 positions agree with TRBD2. The CDR3 has 17 residues. The trim removed 4 bases at V and 1 base at J, leaving 9 bases unmatched. Germline V gives CDR1 MDHEN, CDR2 SYDVKM.

The gene calls are TRBV5-4 and TRBJ2-5, with 10 bases matching TRBD2. There are 17 residues in the CDR3. Trimming at V came to 4 bases and at J to 4 bases, leaving 13 bases not matched to a gene. The germline V gene encodes CDR1 SGHNT and CDR2 YYREEE (reference sequence). The CDR3 nucleotides read TGTGCCAGCAGCACCCAAAATGAGCGGGGGGGCCGAGAGACCCAGTACTTC. It encodes CASSTQNERGGRETQYF.

This rearrangement joins TRBV9 to TRBJ2-1; 7 bases align to TRBD2. Germline V gives CDR1 SGDLS, CDR2 YYNGEE. With V trimmed by 3 bases and J by 9 bases, 9 bases remained unmatched. The CDR3 consists of 14 residues. The DNA for the CDR3 is TGTGCCAGCAGCGGCCAGGGAGGGCCGGGTGAGCAGTTCTTC. It is translated as CASSGQGGPGEQFF.

The rearrangement uses TRBV29-1 and TRBJ2-2; 8 bases map to TRBD1. Germline CDR1 SQVTM, CDR2 ANQGSEA. The CDR3 sequence is 14 residues long. V was clipped by 5 bases and J by 4 bases; unmatched bases: 6. The CDR3 loop is CSVRDRPATGELFF. The CDR3 DNA reads TGCAGCGTTCGGGACAGGCCGGCCACCGGGGAGCTGTTTTTT.

This chain joins TRBV29-1 and TRBJ2-5, with D perhaps TRBD1 (6 bases). Trimming removed 7 bases from V and 7 bases from J, with 28 bases in between. CDR1 SQVTM and CDR2 ANQGSEA come from the germline V gene. The length of the CDR3 is 16 residues. CDR3 in DNA: TGCAGCGCCGCGACAGGCAGGGTCAGAGACGGAGGGACCCAGTACTTC. Protein product: CSAATGRVRDGGTQYF.

This chain uses TRBV30 with TRBJ1-2; possible D gene TRBD1, 5 bases. CDR1 is GTSNPN and CDR2 is SVGIG in the germline V gene (reference sequence). The CDR3 spans 12 residues. Trimming cost V 1 base and J 8 bases, with 11 bases left between them. The CDR3 DNA follows: TGTGCCTGGAGTGGCGTAGGGGAAGGCTACACCTTC. It encodes CAWSGVGEGYTF.

This sequence joins TRBV10-3 and TRBJ2-7; the match to TRBD2 covers 7 bases. V was clipped by 6 bases and J by 3 bases; unmatched bases: 8. The germline V gene encodes CDR1 ENHRY and CDR2 SYGVKD. The CDR3 is 14 amino acids. Here the CDR3 reads CAISAGTGGYEQYF. In nucleotides, the CDR3 is TGTGCCATCAGCGCCGGGACGGGGGGCTACGAGCAGTACTTC.

This clone has only a few counts. The chain is built from TRBV15 and TRBJ2-3; 7 bases are shared with TRBD1. From germline, CDR1 is LNHNV and CDR2 YYDKDF (reference sequence). The V gene end was trimmed by 4 bases and the J gene end by 3 bases; junction bases not matched to a gene: 7. This CDR3 region has 15 residues. CDR3 in DNA: TGTGCCACCAGCACGGGACAGAGAATTACAGATACGCAGTATTTT. This codes for CATSTGQRITDTQYF.

The chain employs TRBV4-1 and TRBJ2-1; 12 positions agree with TRBD2. CDR3 length: 16 amino acids. Unmatched junction bases numbered 6, after V lost 1 base and J lost 8 bases. Looked up from germline, CDR1 is MGHRA and CDR2 is YSYEKL. In nucleotides, the CDR3 is TGCGCCAGCAGCCAAGGACTAGCGGGAGAATTGTATGAGCAGTTCTTC. It yields the protein CASSQGLAGELYEQFF.

The chain has TRBV19 and TRBJ1-6; D perhaps matches TRBD1 (6 bases). This CDR3 spans 16 amino acids. Trimming removed 7 bases from V and 9 bases from J, with 22 bases in between. From germline, CDR1 is LNHDA and CDR2 SQIVND (reference sequence). CDR3 sequence: CASTTRGGQTGSPLHF. In DNA form, the CDR3 reads TGTGCCAGTACCACTCGCGGTGGACAGACTGGTTCACCCCTCCACTTT.

The DNA for the CDR3 is TGTGCCAGCAGCTTATTTGCAGTCTACGAGCAGTACTTC. This gives the protein CASSLFAVYEQYF. This chain joins TRBV7-2 and TRBJ2-7; no clear D. Trimming pared 2 bases from V and 3 bases from J, leaving 8 bases between. The CDR3 is made up of 13 amino acids. Germline V gives CDR1 SGHTA, CDR2 FQGNSA.

The chain links TRBV20-1 to TRBJ2-7; D remains ambiguous. The CDR3 is made up of 12 amino acids. V lost 3 bases to trimming and J lost 4 bases, with 10 bases between them. Germline assignment: CDR1 DFQATT and CDR2 SNEGSKA (reference sequence). The CDR3 DNA reads as TGCAGTGCTAGTGGATCCGCGTACGAGCAGTACTTC. It codes for CSASGSAYEQYF.

The chain combines TRBV28 with TRBJ2-7; 7 nucleotides line up with TRBD2. The CDR3 is 15 amino acids. The V gene end was trimmed by 7 bases and the J gene end by 4 bases; junction bases not matched to a gene: 13. Germline V gene lookup returns CDR1 MDHEN and CDR2 SYDVKM. In DNA, the CDR3 is TGTGCCAGCACCACTAACCGACTAGCTCTGTACGAGCAGTACTTC. Protein: CASTTNRLALYEQYF. The full variable domain, rest sourced from reference TRBV28 and TRBJ2-7, is DVKVTQSSRYLVKRTGEKVFLECVQDMDHENMFWYRQDPGLGLRLIYFSYDVKMKEKGDIPEGYSVSREKKERFSLILESASTNQTSMYLCASTTNRLALYEQYFGPGTRLTVT.